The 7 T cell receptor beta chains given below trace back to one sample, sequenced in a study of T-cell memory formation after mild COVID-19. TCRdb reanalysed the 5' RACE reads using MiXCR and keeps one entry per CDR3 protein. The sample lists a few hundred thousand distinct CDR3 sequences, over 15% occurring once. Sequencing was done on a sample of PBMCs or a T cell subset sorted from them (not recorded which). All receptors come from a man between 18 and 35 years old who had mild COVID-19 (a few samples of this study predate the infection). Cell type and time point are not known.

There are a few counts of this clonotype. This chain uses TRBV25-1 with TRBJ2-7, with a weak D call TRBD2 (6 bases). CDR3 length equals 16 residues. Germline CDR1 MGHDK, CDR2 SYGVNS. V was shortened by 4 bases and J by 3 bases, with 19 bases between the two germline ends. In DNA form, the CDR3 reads TGTGCCAGCAGTGGGGGGGTGAGGCGGCACTTCTACGAGCAGTACTTC. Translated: CASSGGVRRHFYEQYF.

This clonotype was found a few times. The CDR3 coding sequence is TGCAGCGTTGAAGATGGGTCCGGGGAGCAGCCCCAGCATTTT. Translated, it gives CSVEDGSGEQPQHF. The chain combines TRBV29-1 with TRBJ1-5; D call uncertain. The length of the CDR3 is 14 residues. Germline-derived CDR1 and CDR2 are SQVTM and ANQGSEA. Trimming removed 0 bases from V and 7 bases from J, with 13 bases in between.

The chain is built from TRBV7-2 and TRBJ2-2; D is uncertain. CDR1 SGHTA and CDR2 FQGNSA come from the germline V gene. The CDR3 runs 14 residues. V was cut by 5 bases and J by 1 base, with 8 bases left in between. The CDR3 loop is CASSPVLNTGELFF. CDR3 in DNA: TGTGCCAGCAGCCCCGTCCTGAACACCGGGGAGCTGTTTTTT.

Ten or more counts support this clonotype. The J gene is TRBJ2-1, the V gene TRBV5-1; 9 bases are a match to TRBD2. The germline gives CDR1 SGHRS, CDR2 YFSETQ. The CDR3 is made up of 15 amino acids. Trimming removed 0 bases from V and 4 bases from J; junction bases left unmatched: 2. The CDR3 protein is CASSLGRGGYNEQFF. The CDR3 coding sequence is TGCGCCAGCAGCTTGGGGCGGGGGGGATACAATGAGCAGTTCTTC.

The CDR3: CASSSWTGNQPQHF. In DNA form, the CDR3 reads TGTGCCAGTAGTTCCTGGACGGGCAATCAGCCCCAGCATTTT. This sequence joins TRBV19 and TRBJ1-5; D not certain. CDR1 is LNHDA, CDR2 SQIVND, per germline (reference sequence). The length of the CDR3 is 14 residues. The V gene lost 5 bases and the J gene lost 2 bases, with 10 bases spanning the gap. The full variable domain, with the rest looked up from reference TRBV19 and TRBJ1-5, is DGGITQSPKYLFRKEGQNVTLSCEQNLNHDAMYWYRQDPGQGLRLIYYSQIVNDFQKGDIAEGYSVSREKKESFPLTVTSAQKNPTAFYLCASSSWTGNQPQHFGDGTRLSIL.

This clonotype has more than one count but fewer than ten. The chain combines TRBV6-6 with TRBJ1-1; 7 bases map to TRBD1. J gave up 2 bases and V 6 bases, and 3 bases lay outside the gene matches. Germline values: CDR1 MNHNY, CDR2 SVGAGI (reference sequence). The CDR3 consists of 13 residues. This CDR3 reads CASRQGTNTEAFF. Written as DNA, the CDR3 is TGTGCCAGCAGACAGGGGACAAACACTGAAGCTTTCTTT.

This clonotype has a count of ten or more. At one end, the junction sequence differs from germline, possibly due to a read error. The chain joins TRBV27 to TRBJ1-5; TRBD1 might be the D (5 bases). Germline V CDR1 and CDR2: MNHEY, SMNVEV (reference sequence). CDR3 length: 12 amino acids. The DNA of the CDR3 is TGTGCCAGCAGTCTATCGGGGGGGCCCCAGCATTTT. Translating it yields CASSLSGGPQHF.